The entry below gives a single T cell receptor (beta chain) sequence along with its context. The template for TCR beta VDJ and CDR3 sequence profiling was genomic DNA. A single record per CDR3 protein comes from TCRdb applying MiXCR to the reads. The data hold 250,000 to 300,000 distinct CDR3 sequences, with approximately 55% observed a single time. The data belong to a study of CD8+CD57+ T cells in acquired aplastic anemia. V trimming: 0 bases; J trimming: 0 bases; junction bases outside the gene matches: 7. This CDR3 region has 17 residues. Germline CDR1 reads SEHNR; CDR2 reads FQNEAQ (reference sequence).

The gene calls are TRBV7-9 and TRBJ1-2; 7 bases agree with TRBD1. The receptor's source is a human donor with severe aplastic anemia or a healthy control (not recorded which). Sequences were obtained from sorted CD4+, CD8+, or CD8+CD57+ T cells (not recorded which) from PBMCs. The CDR3 loop is CASSLARDSLSNYGYTF. The CDR3 DNA is TGTGCCAGCAGCTTAGCGCGGGACAGCCTTTCTAACTATGGCTACACCTTC.